Below, 27 T cell receptor beta chains from the same sample are listed, as sequenced in a study of cytomegalovirus exposure and HLA in healthy donors. Both 60 Vbeta primers and 13 Jbeta primers went into the PCR. Produced via immunoSEQ multiplex PCR; TCRdb's table is partial and in-frame only. The sample spans under 200,000 clones; the ten largest clones claim 6.5%. Source material: PBMCs. These receptors were collected from a man younger than 40 in good health and CMV-seronegative.

As for this clone: The same CDR3 can be traced to other DNA sequences in this sample. This chain joins TRBV30 and TRBJ1-5, with 7 positions matching TRBD1. V trimming: 1 base; J trimming: 6 bases; junction bases outside the gene matches: 3. CDR1 GTSNPN and CDR2 SVGIG come from the germline V gene (reference sequence). CDR3 length: 13 residues. CDR3 DNA: TGTGCCTGGAGTGGACAGGGTATTCAGCCCCAGCATTTT. Residues: CAWSGQGIQPQHF.

The chain has TRBV7-9 and TRBJ2-5; 9 bases align to TRBD1. V dropped 1 base and J dropped 6; count of bases not matched to a gene: 9. Per the germline V gene, CDR1 is SEHNR and CDR2 is FQNEAQ (reference sequence). CDR3 size: 16 residues. This chain's CDR3 is CASSLGTGGGFKTQYF. CDR3 coding DNA: TGTGCCAGCAGCTTAGGAACAGGGGGCGGGTTTAAGACCCAGTACTTC.

The rearrangement links TRBV2 to TRBJ2-3; 7 positions match TRBD1. Trimming at V came to 4 bases and at J to 0 bases, leaving 4 bases not matched to a gene. CDR3 length equals 15 residues. CDR1 SNHLY and CDR2 FYNNEI come from the germline V gene. CDR3 DNA sequence: TGTGCCAGCAGTGTTGGACAGGCTAGCACAGATACGCAGTATTTT. Protein: CASSVGQASTDTQYF.

The chain carries TRBV4-1 and TRBJ1-2; 9 bases agree with TRBD1. This CDR3 is 15 amino acids long. Germline lookup yields CDR1 MGHRA and CDR2 YSYEKL. Trimming at V came to 5 bases and at J to 2 bases, leaving 6 bases not matched to a gene. CDR3 DNA sequence: TGCGCCAGCAGCGTACAGGGGGCGTACAACTATGGCTACACCTTC. Its protein is CASSVQGAYNYGYTF.

The rearrangement uses TRBV27 and TRBJ1-1, with D possibly matching TRBD1 (6 bases). There are 16 residues in the CDR3. Per germline, CDR1 MNHEY and CDR2 SMNVEV (reference sequence). V lost 7 bases, J lost 2 bases, and 20 bases lay in between. The CDR3 DNA is TGTGCCAGCAACAAAGACAGGACACCGGGAAACACTGAAGCTTTCTTT. The encoded protein is CASNKDRTPGNTEAFF.

CDR3 residues: CASRDSYTDTQYF. CDR3 coding DNA: TGCGCCAGCAGGGACAGTTACACAGATACGCAGTATTTT. This sequence joins TRBV5-1 and TRBJ2-3, with D perhaps matching TRBD1 (6 bases). V lost 5 bases to trimming and J lost 2 bases, with 9 bases between them. This CDR3 has 13 amino acids. Germline V gene lookup returns CDR1 SGHRS and CDR2 YFSETQ.

The chain uses TRBV6-4 and TRBJ1-2, with D possibly matching TRBD1 (5 bases). Trimming cost V 0 bases and J 5 bases, with 10 bases left between them. CDR3 length equals 14 residues. Germline V gene lookup returns CDR1 MRHNA and CDR2 SNTAGT. For the CDR3, the DNA is TGTGCCAGCAGTGACTCGGGGGGAAGGTATGGCTACACCTTC. It encodes CASSDSGGRYGYTF.

This sequence joins TRBV30 and TRBJ2-4; D is possibly TRBD1 (5 bases). CDR3 length: 15 amino acids. Per germline, CDR1 GTSNPN and CDR2 SVGIG (reference sequence). V gave up 0 bases and J gave up 8 bases, with 17 bases separating them. The CDR3 bases are TGTGCCTGGAGTGTACGGGTGGACAATTCGCACATTCAGTACTTC. This codes for CAWSVRVDNSHIQYF. The full variable domain, in which reference TRBV30 and TRBJ2-4 provide the parts outside the CDR3, is SQTIHQWPATLVQPVGSPLSLECTVEGTSNPNLYWYRQAAGRGLQLLFYSVGIGQISSEVPQNLSASRPQDRQFILSSKKLLLSDSGFYLCAWSVRVDNSHIQYFGAGTRLSVL.

CDR3 nucleotide sequence: TGTGCCAGCAGTTTATGGCAGGGAGGTGAAGCTTTCTTT. Amino acid sequence: CASSLWQGGEAFF. The rearrangement joins TRBV28 to TRBJ1-1; possibly TRBD1 for D (5 bases). Germline CDR1 is MDHEN and CDR2 is SYDVKM. Deletions cut 0 bases from V and 7 bases from J, with 9 bases between. There are 13 residues in the CDR3.

The CDR3 DNA is TGTGCCAGTATCGATCGGAGGGGTAGCAATCAGCCCCAGCATTTT. Its translation is CASIDRRGSNQPQHF. The gene calls are TRBV19 and TRBJ1-5, with TRBD1 as a possible D gene (5 bases). With 7 bases removed from V and 0 bases from J, the gap between germline ends came to 13 bases. Germline V gene lookup returns CDR1 LNHDA and CDR2 SQIVND (reference sequence). This CDR3 has 15 residues. Supplemented by reference TRBV19 and TRBJ1-5, the full variable domain reads DGGITQSPKYLFRKEGQNVTLSCEQNLNHDAMYWYRQDPGQGLRLIYYSQIVNDFQKGDIAEGYSVSREKKESFPLTVTSAQKNPTAFYLCASIDRRGSNQPQHFGDGTRLSIL.

V is TRBV4-3 and J is TRBJ1-6; D ambiguous. Trimming pared 0 bases from V and 0 bases from J, leaving 12 bases between. This CDR3 has 18 residues. Germline V lookup: CDR1 LGHNA, CDR2 YSLEER. The CDR3 protein is CASSQERPRVSYNSPLHF. The CDR3 DNA reads as TGCGCCAGCAGCCAAGAGCGGCCGAGAGTCTCCTATAATTCACCCCTCCACTTT.

CDR3 loop: CASSLIGTQYF. In DNA, the CDR3 is TGTGCCAGCAGCTTAATCGGTACGCAGTATTTT. The chain links TRBV7-2 to TRBJ2-3, with no clear D. CDR1 and CDR2 from the germline V gene are SGHTA and FQGNSA. Trimming left V 2 bases short and J 8 bases short, with 5 bases between. This CDR3 region has 11 residues.

V gene TRBV6-5 combines with J gene TRBJ1-5, with 9 bases fitting TRBD1. CDR3 length: 15 amino acids. Germline assignment: CDR1 MNHEY and CDR2 SVGAGI. Losses at the gene ends were 5 bases for V and 3 bases for J; bases not matched to a gene: 5. CDR3 protein: CASSLNRGPNQPQHF. For the CDR3, the DNA is TGTGCCAGCAGTCTCAACAGGGGGCCCAATCAGCCCCAGCATTTT.

This chain joins TRBV27 and TRBJ2-7; D is perhaps TRBD1 (6 bases). The CDR3 has 12 amino acids. Trimming took 8 bases from V and 6 from J, leaving 14 bases between them. Germline V lookup: CDR1 MNHEY, CDR2 SMNVEV (reference sequence). The DNA of the CDR3 is TGTGCCAGCGGCAGGGGCCTACGCGAGCAGTACTTC. Translation gives CASGRGLREQYF.

The rearrangement links TRBV6-5 to TRBJ1-1; tentatively, D is TRBD1 (6 bases). The V and J ends lost 5 bases and 7 bases respectively, with 20 bases between them. CDR1 MNHEY and CDR2 SVGAGI come from the germline V gene. The CDR3 has 15 amino acids. In DNA form, the CDR3 reads TGTGCCAGCAGTCCGAATAAGGGGGTCTGGGGTGAAGCTTTCTTT. Its protein is CASSPNKGVWGEAFF.

The rearrangement links TRBV4-3 to TRBJ2-3; D ambiguous. The ends were cut back, 1 base at V and 5 bases at J, with 13 bases in the middle. The CDR3 contains 15 residues. CDR1 is LGHNA and CDR2 is YSLEER in the germline V gene. As DNA, the CDR3 is TGCGCCAGCAGCCAAGTAGGAAGCGTAAGAGATACGCAGTATTTT. This gives the protein CASSQVGSVRDTQYF.

The V call is TRBV6-1, the J call TRBJ2-7; 7 bases agree with TRBD1. CDR1 is MNHNS and CDR2 is SASEGT in the germline V gene. V was pared by 8 bases and J by 7 bases, with 14 bases of the junction left unmatched. CDR3 size: 14 residues. The CDR3 protein is CASFPRTGGREQYF. The CDR3 DNA is TGTGCCAGCTTCCCGAGGACAGGAGGTCGAGAGCAGTACTTC.

Details on this clone: Other DNA sequences within the sample encode an identical CDR3. The chain joins TRBV27 to TRBJ2-1; the match to TRBD1 covers 11 bases. CDR1 is MNHEY, CDR2 SMNVEV, per germline (reference sequence). Losses at the gene ends were 2 bases for V and 3 bases for J; bases not matched to a gene: 9. The CDR3 spans 18 residues. CDR3 bases: TGTGCCAGCAGTTTACTCCCCGGGACAGGGGGTTTCTACAATGAGCAGTTCTTC. Its translation is CASSLLPGTGGFYNEQFF.

The chain combines TRBV27 with TRBJ2-2, with D perhaps matching TRBD1 (5 bases). The V gene's germline CDR1 is MNHEY and CDR2 SMNVEV (reference sequence). Trimming removed 5 bases at V and 4 bases at J, with 11 bases between. The CDR3 contains 14 residues. The CDR3, as DNA: TGTGCCAGCAGTAACCAGGGATCCACCGGGGAGCTGTTTTTT. Translation: CASSNQGSTGELFF.

This chain links TRBV6-5 with TRBJ2-7; D is possibly TRBD1 (6 bases). V was pared by 0 bases and J by 2 bases, with 11 bases between. The CDR3 contains 15 residues. From germline, CDR1 is MNHEY and CDR2 SVGAGI. The CDR3 is CASSYSWTEAYEQYF. CDR3 coding DNA: TGTGCCAGCAGTTACTCTTGGACAGAGGCCTACGAGCAGTACTTC.

The chain uses TRBV7-9 and TRBJ2-2; perhaps TRBD2 as D (7 bases). Trimming removed 4 bases at V and 5 bases at J, with 17 bases between. The germline V gene has CDR1 SEHNR and CDR2 FQNEAQ (reference sequence). The CDR3 is made up of 16 amino acids. CDR3 DNA: TGTGCCAGCAGCTCGGCGGGGGACACGGTGACCGGGGAGCTGTTTTTT. Protein sequence: CASSSAGDTVTGELFF.

The chain is built from TRBV19 and TRBJ1-5; weak D call: TRBD1 (5 bases). Trimming cost V 9 bases and J 4 bases, with 10 bases left between them. The CDR3 consists of 12 residues. CDR1 and CDR2 from the germline V gene are LNHDA and SQIVND (reference sequence). The CDR3 region is CARGHLNQPQHF. CDR3 sequence (DNA): TGTGCCAGAGGACACCTAAATCAGCCCCAGCATTTT.

J is TRBJ2-1 and V is TRBV2; tentatively, D is TRBD2 (6 bases). Germline-derived CDR1 and CDR2 are SNHLY and FYNNEI. This CDR3 spans 13 amino acids. Trimming stripped 6 bases from V and 9 bases from J, with 15 bases between. The CDR3 spells CASRTTSLGEQFF. DNA for the CDR3: TGTGCCAGCAGGACGACTAGTTTGGGTGAGCAGTTCTTC.

The chain is built from TRBV18 and TRBJ1-4; maybe TRBD1 (6 bases). CDR1 KGHSH and CDR2 LQKENI come from the germline V gene. Trimming removed 1 base from V and 5 bases from J, with 11 bases in between. This CDR3 is 15 amino acids long. The CDR3 loop is CASSPRQGMNEKLFF. CDR3 coding DNA: TGTGCCAGCTCACCACGCCAGGGGATGAATGAAAAACTGTTTTTT.

The V and J genes are TRBV27 and TRBJ2-7, with 11 bases lining up with TRBD1. The V gene end was trimmed by 3 bases and the J gene end by 5 bases; junction bases not matched to a gene: 6. This CDR3 region has 15 residues. CDR1 is MNHEY and CDR2 is SMNVEV in the germline V gene (reference sequence). The CDR3 DNA is TGTGCCAGCAGTTTTGACCGGGACAGGGGGAACGAGCAGTACTTC. Translating it yields CASSFDRDRGNEQYF.

The chain uses TRBV19 and TRBJ1-1; 9 nucleotides align to TRBD1. Losses at the gene ends were 10 bases for V and 5 bases for J; bases not matched to a gene: 11. This CDR3 has 14 amino acids. Germline CDR1 is LNHDA and CDR2 is SQIVND (reference sequence). CDR3 region: CATSEPGQGTEAFF. The CDR3 DNA sequence: TGTGCCACATCAGAACCGGGACAGGGTACTGAAGCTTTCTTT.

The V call is TRBV30, the J call TRBJ2-2, with a tentative D call TRBD2 (6 bases). Germline V CDR1 and CDR2: GTSNPN, SVGIG (reference sequence). V dropped 5 bases and J dropped 6 bases, with 13 bases sitting between them. This CDR3 spans 13 amino acids. The CDR3 DNA follows: TGTGCCTGGGGGGGGATTGACCCCGGGGAGCTGTTTTTT. This translates into CAWGGIDPGELFF.